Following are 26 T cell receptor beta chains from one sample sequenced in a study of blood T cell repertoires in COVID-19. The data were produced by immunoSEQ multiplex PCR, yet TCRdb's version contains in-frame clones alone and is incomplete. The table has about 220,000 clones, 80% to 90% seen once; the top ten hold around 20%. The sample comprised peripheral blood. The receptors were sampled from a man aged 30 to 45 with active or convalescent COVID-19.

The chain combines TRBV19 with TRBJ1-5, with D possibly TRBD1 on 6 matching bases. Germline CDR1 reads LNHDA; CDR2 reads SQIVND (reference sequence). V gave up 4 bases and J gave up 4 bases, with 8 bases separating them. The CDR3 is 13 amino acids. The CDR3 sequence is CASSTDSNQPQHF. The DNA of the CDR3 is TGTGCCAGTAGTACGGACAGTAATCAGCCCCAGCATTTT.

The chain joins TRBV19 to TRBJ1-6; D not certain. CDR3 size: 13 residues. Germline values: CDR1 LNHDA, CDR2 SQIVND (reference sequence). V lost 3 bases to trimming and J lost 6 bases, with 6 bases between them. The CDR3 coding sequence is TGTGCCAGTAGTATCGAGGGTAATTCACCCCTCCACTTT. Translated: CASSIEGNSPLHF.

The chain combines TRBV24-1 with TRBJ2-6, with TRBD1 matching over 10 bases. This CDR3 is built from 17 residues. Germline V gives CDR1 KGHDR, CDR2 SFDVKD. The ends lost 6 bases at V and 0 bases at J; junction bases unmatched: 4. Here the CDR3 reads CATSYGTGASGANVLTF. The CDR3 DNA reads TGTGCCACCAGTTACGGGACAGGGGCCTCTGGGGCCAACGTCCTGACTTTC.

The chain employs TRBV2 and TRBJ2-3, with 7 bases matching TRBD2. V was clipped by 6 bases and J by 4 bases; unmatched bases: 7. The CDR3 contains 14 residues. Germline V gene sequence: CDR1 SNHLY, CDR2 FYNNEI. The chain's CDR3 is CASSLGLVPDTQYF. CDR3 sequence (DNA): TGTGCCAGCAGCCTAGGACTAGTTCCAGATACGCAGTATTTT.

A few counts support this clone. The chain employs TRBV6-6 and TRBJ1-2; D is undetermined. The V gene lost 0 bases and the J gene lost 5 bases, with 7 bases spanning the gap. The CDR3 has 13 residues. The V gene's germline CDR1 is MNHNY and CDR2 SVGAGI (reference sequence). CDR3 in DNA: TGTGCCAGCAGTTACTCAAACAATTATGGCTACACCTTC. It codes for CASSYSNNYGYTF.

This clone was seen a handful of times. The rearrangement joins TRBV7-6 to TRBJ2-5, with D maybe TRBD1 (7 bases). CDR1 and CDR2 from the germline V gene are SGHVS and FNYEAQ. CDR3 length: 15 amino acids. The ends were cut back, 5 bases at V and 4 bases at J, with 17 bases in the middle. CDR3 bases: TGTGCCAGCAGCCTCCCAGGGGGACTTCTAGAGACCCAGTACTTC. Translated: CASSLPGGLLETQYF.

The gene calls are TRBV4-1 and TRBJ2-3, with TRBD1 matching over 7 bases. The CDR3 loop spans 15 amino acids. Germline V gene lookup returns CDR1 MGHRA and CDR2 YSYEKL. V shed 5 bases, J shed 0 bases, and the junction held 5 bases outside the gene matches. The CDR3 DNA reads TGCGCCAGCAGCGAGGGGGACAGAAGCACAGATACGCAGTATTTT. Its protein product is CASSEGDRSTDTQYF.

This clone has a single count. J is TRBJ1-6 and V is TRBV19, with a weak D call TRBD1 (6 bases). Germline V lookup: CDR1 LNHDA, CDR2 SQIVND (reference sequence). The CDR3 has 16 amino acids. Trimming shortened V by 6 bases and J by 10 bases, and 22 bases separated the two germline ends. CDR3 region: CASRREAARGNSPLHF. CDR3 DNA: TGTGCCAGTAGGCGGGAGGCCGCCAGGGGCAACTCACCCCTCCACTTT.

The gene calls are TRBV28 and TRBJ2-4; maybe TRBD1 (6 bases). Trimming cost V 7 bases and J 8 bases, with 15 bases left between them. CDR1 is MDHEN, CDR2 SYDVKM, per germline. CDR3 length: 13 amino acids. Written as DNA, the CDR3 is TGTGCCAGCACCGAACAGGGTAGTCACATTCAGTACTTC. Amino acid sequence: CASTEQGSHIQYF.

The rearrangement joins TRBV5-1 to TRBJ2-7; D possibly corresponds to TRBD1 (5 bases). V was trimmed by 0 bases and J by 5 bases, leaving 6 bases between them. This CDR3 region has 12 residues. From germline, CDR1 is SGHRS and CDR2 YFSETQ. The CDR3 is CASSLAGNEQYF. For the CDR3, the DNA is TGCGCCAGCAGCTTGGCAGGGAACGAGCAGTACTTC.

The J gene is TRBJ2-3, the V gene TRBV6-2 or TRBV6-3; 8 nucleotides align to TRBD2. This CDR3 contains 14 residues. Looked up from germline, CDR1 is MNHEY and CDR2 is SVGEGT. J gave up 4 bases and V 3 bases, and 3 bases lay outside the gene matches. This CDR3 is CASSYSGGSDTQYF. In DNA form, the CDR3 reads TGTGCCAGCAGTTATTCGGGGGGGTCAGATACGCAGTATTTT.

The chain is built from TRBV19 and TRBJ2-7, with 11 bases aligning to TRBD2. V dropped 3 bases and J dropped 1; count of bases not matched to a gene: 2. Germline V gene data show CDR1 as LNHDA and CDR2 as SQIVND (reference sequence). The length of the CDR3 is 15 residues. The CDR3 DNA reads TGTGCCAGTAGTATCGGGACTAGCGGATCCTACGAGCAGTACTTC. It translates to CASSIGTSGSYEQYF.

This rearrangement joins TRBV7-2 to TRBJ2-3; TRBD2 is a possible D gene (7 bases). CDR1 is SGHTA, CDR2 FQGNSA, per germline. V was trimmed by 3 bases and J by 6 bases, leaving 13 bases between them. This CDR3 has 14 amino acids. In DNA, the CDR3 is TGTGCCAGCAGCTTCCGGGGGGCACCGGATACGCAGTATTTT. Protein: CASSFRGAPDTQYF.

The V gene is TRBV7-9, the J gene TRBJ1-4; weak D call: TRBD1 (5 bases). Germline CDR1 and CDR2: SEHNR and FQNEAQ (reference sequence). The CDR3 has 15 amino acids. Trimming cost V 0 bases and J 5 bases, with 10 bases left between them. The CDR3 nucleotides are TGTGCCAGCAGCTTAGCGGGGCAGGCGAATGAAAAACTGTTTTTT. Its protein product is CASSLAGQANEKLFF.

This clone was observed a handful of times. In DNA, the CDR3 is TGTGCCAGTAGCCCTTGGGCAGGGTTAAACACTGAAGCTTTCTTT. Protein: CASSPWAGLNTEAFF. The chain recombines TRBV19 with TRBJ1-1; D is perhaps TRBD1 (5 bases). V was shortened by 6 bases and J by 2 bases, with 16 bases between the two germline ends. Germline V gene lookup returns CDR1 LNHDA and CDR2 SQIVND (reference sequence). CDR3 length: 15 amino acids.

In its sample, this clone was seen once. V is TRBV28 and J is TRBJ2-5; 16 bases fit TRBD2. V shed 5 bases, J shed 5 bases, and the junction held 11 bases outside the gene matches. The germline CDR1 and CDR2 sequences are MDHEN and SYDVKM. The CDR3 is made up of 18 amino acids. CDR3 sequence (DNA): TGTGCCAGCAGTCCGGGACTAGCGGGAGGGGGTTCATGGGAGACCCAGTACTTC. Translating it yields CASSPGLAGGGSWETQYF.

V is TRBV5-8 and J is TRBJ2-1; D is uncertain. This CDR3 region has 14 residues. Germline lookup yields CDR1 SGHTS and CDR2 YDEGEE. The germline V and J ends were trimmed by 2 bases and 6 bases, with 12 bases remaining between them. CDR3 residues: CASSFRNIGNEQFF. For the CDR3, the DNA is TGTGCCAGCAGCTTCAGGAACATAGGCAATGAGCAGTTCTTC.

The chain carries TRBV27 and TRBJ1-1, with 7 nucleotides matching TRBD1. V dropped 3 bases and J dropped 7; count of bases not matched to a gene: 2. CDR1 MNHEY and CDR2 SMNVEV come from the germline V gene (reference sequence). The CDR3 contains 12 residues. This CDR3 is CASSFRTGEAFF. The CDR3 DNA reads TGTGCCAGCAGTTTTCGGACAGGTGAAGCTTTCTTT.

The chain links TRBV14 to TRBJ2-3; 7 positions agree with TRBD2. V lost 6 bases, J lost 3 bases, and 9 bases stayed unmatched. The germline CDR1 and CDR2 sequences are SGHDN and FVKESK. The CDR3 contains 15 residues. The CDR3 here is CASRPGRSSTDTQYF. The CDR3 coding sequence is TGTGCCAGCAGGCCCGGGAGGAGTAGTACAGATACGCAGTATTTT.

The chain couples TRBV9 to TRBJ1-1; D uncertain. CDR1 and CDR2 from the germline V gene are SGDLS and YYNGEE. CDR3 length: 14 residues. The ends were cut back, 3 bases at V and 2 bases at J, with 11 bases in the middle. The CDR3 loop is CASSGYQSNTEAFF. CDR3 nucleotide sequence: TGTGCCAGCAGCGGCTATCAATCCAACACTGAAGCTTTCTTT.

CDR3 residues: CASSPGGGSYNSPLHF. The CDR3 bases are TGTGCCAGCAGCCCCGGGGGGGGGTCCTATAATTCACCCCTCCACTTT. This sequence joins TRBV9 and TRBJ1-6, with a possible D match to TRBD1 (5 bases). With 4 bases removed from V and 1 base from J, the gap between germline ends came to 12 bases. CDR1 SGDLS and CDR2 YYNGEE come from the germline V gene. This CDR3 is 16 amino acids long.

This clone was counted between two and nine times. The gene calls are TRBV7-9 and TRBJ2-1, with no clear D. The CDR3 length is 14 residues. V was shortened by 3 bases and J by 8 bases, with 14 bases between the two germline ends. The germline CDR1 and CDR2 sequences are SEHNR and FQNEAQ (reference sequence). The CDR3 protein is CASSLRMAEHEQFF. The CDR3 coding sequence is TGTGCCAGCAGCTTGAGGATGGCCGAACATGAGCAGTTCTTC.

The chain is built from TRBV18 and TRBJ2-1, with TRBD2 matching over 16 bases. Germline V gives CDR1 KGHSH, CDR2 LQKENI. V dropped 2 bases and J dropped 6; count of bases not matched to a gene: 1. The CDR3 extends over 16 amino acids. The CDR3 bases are TGTGCCAGCTCACCAGGGACTAGCGGGGGGGCCAATGAGCAGTTCTTC. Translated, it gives CASSPGTSGGANEQFF.

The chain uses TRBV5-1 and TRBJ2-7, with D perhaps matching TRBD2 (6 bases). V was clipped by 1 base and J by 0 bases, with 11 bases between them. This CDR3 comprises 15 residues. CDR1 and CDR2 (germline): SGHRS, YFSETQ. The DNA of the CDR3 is TGCGCCAGCAGCTTGTTGCGGGGCCACTCCTACGAGCAGTACTTC. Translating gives CASSLLRGHSYEQYF.

CDR3 nucleotide sequence: TGTGCCAGCCGAGCGGGGGGAGGCACAGATACGCAGTATTTT. It translates to CASRAGGGTDTQYF. The chain has TRBV27 and TRBJ2-3; 9 bases match TRBD2. This CDR3 is built from 14 residues. The germline CDR1 and CDR2 sequences are MNHEY and SMNVEV (reference sequence). Trimming cost V 8 bases and J 1 base; bases outside gene matches: 4.

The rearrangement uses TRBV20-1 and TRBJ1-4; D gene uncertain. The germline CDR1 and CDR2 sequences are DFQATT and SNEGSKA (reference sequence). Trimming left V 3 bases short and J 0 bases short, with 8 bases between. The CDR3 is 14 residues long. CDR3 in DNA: TGCAGTGCTAGTTCAGTTGCAACTAATGAAAAACTGTTTTTT. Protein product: CSASSVATNEKLFF.